The 23 T cell receptor beta chains below were found in one sample sequenced in a study of blood T cell repertoires in COVID-19. Using immunoSEQ multiplex PCR, the repertoire was profiled, and TCRdb retains in-frame clones only, with some absent. Among about 130,000 clones, roughly 84% were seen once, and the ten largest hold more than 40%. The sequenced material came from peripheral blood. These receptors came from a human donor in a cohort sampled during active COVID-19.

This chain joins TRBV5-4 and TRBJ1-1; the match to TRBD1 covers 7 bases. The CDR3 totals 15 residues. Germline CDR1 reads SGHNT; CDR2 reads YYREEE (reference sequence). Trimming removed 0 bases from V and 10 bases from J; junction bases left unmatched: 12. CDR3 residues: CASSLGGHRGGAAFF. In nucleotides, the CDR3 is TGTGCCAGCAGCTTGGGGGGTCACAGGGGAGGTGCAGCTTTCTTT.

V usage is TRBV12-3 or TRBV12-4 and J usage is TRBJ2-1; 10 nucleotides agree with TRBD2. After removal of 8 bases from V and 13 bases from J, the junction contained 11 bases not matched to a gene. There are 13 residues in the CDR3. The CDR3 loop is CASYEPTSGSQFF. The CDR3 DNA reads TGTGCCAGCTACGAGCCGACTAGCGGGTCTCAGTTCTTC.

This clone came up a few times. The CDR3 loop reads CASSSRQANTEAFF. For the CDR3, the DNA is TGCGCCAGCAGCTCTCGACAGGCGAACACTGAAGCTTTCTTT. V usage is TRBV5-1 and J usage is TRBJ1-1; tentatively, D is TRBD1 (6 bases). The germline V and J ends were trimmed by 3 bases and 1 base, with 10 bases remaining between them. The germline V gene encodes CDR1 SGHRS and CDR2 YFSETQ. The CDR3 has 14 amino acids.

The chain employs TRBV2 and TRBJ2-2, with 7 nucleotides matching TRBD1. J was trimmed by 6 bases and V by 2 bases; bases with no gene match: 6. CDR1 and CDR2 (germline): SNHLY, FYNNEI. The CDR3 is 15 amino acids. In DNA, the CDR3 is TGTGCCAGCAGTGAACTCGGACAGGAGGCCGGGGAGCTGTTTTTT. This sequence encodes CASSELGQEAGELFF. Supplemented by reference TRBV2 and TRBJ2-2, the full variable domain reads EPEVTQTPSHQVTQMGQEVILRCVPISNHLYFYWYRQILGQKVEFLVSFYNNEISEKSEIFDDQFSVERPDGSNFTLKIRSTKLEDSAMYFCASSELGQEAGELFFGEGSRLTVL.

V usage is TRBV6-2 or TRBV6-3 and J usage is TRBJ1-1, with 8 bases fitting TRBD1. Germline lookup yields CDR1 MNHEY and CDR2 SVGEGT. The CDR3 contains 13 residues. V was pared by 6 bases and J by 5 bases, with 5 bases of the junction left unmatched. CDR3 nucleotide sequence: TGTGCCAGCAGCCGGACAGGGCCAACTGAAGCTTTCTTT. This translates into CASSRTGPTEAFF.

In this sample, this clone turned up a few times. The chain employs TRBV24-1 and TRBJ2-1, with 9 bases aligning to TRBD2. Looked up from germline, CDR1 is KGHDR and CDR2 is SFDVKD. This CDR3 contains 17 residues. Unmatched junction bases numbered 8, after V lost 0 bases and J lost 6 bases. The CDR3 sequence: CATSDLSLGTSINEQFF. In DNA form, the CDR3 reads TGTGCCACCAGTGATTTGTCGTTAGGGACTAGCATCAATGAGCAGTTCTTC.

This chain links TRBV3-1 (or the pseudogene TRBV3-2) with TRBJ1-2, with D possibly TRBD1 on 6 matching bases. The CDR3 totals 16 residues. The ends were cut back, 3 bases at V and 11 bases at J, with 25 bases in the middle. The V gene's germline CDR1 is LGHDT and CDR2 YNNKEL (reference sequence). As DNA, the CDR3 is TGTGCCAGCAGCCACGAGGCAGGAGGAAGGGGGTCCATTTACACCTTC. Amino acids: CASSHEAGGRGSIYTF.

This clone was seen only a few times. The V call is TRBV18, the J call TRBJ1-2; 8 positions match TRBD1. Germline loops: CDR1 KGHSH, CDR2 LQKENI. The CDR3 consists of 17 residues. The V and J ends lost 4 bases and 6 bases, in that order; junction bases with no gene match: 16. In DNA form, the CDR3 reads TGTGCCAGCTCACTTAAAACCCCCGGACAGGGTGGTAATGGCTACACCTTC. Its protein product is CASSLKTPGQGGNGYTF.

The chain recombines TRBV2 with TRBJ2-5; TRBD1 might be the D (6 bases). CDR1 SNHLY and CDR2 FYNNEI come from the germline V gene. CDR3 length equals 15 residues. V dropped 6 bases and J dropped 5 bases, with 19 bases sitting between them. The CDR3 spells CASSPAQTGQETQYF. CDR3 bases: TGTGCCAGCAGCCCCGCACAGACAGGCCAGGAGACCCAGTACTTC.

This clone was observed once. This chain joins TRBV5-6 and TRBJ2-5; TRBD2 matches at 8 bases. J gave up 5 bases and V 0 bases, and 6 bases lay outside the gene matches. The CDR3 runs to 15 residues. In germline, CDR1 is SGHDT, CDR2 YYEEEE. In nucleotides, the CDR3 is TGTGCCAGCAGCTTGGCGGGGGGGCCTTGGGAGACCCAGTACTTC. Protein product: CASSLAGGPWETQYF.

V and J are TRBV18 and TRBJ1-3; the D is unclear. Per germline, CDR1 KGHSH and CDR2 LQKENI. This CDR3 has 17 residues. V shed 2 bases and J shed 0 bases, with 14 bases lying between them. CDR3 in amino acids: CASSPNPLGLSGNTIYF. For the CDR3, the DNA is TGTGCCAGCTCACCAAATCCCTTGGGCCTCTCTGGAAACACCATATATTTT.

The chain recombines TRBV10-3 with TRBJ2-2; TRBD2 agrees at 8 bases. The germline gives CDR1 ENHRY, CDR2 SYGVKD. V dropped 4 bases and J dropped 1; count of bases not matched to a gene: 8. The CDR3 is 17 residues long. The CDR3 coding sequence is TGTGCCATCAGTGCCTCGGGGGGGAAAGGGAACACCGGGGAGCTGTTTTTT. Translation gives CAISASGGKGNTGELFF.

This sequence joins TRBV9 and TRBJ2-1; D unresolved. CDR3 size: 14 residues. V was shortened by 0 bases and J by 8 bases, with 12 bases between the two germline ends. Looked up from germline, CDR1 is SGDLS and CDR2 is YYNGEE. The CDR3 is CASSVVVAPHEQFF. DNA of the CDR3: TGTGCCAGCAGCGTAGTGGTAGCTCCCCATGAGCAGTTCTTC.

This clone was detected once. The chain joins TRBV18 to TRBJ1-5; possibly TRBD1 for D (5 bases). CDR1 KGHSH and CDR2 LQKENI come from the germline V gene. V dropped 9 bases and J dropped 11 bases, with 23 bases sitting between them. This CDR3 comprises 14 residues. CDR3 bases: TGTGCCAGTTCGGGACTCCCCGCGAGTGTGGCCCAGCATTTT. This sequence encodes CASSGLPASVAQHF.

The chain has TRBV7-2 and TRBJ2-7; D gene unclear. Trimming shortened V by 5 bases and J by 3 bases, and 8 bases separated the two germline ends. Germline V gene sequence: CDR1 SGHTA, CDR2 FQGNSA. This CDR3 is built from 12 residues. The CDR3 DNA reads as TGTGCCAGCAGCCAGTCCCGCTACGAGCAGTACGTC. It is translated as CASSQSRYEQYV.

This clone has more than one count but fewer than ten. This chain links TRBV25-1 with TRBJ2-5, with TRBD1 identical over 7 bases. The CDR3 consists of 15 residues. CDR1 is MGHDK, CDR2 SYGVNS, per germline. Germline trimming cut 1 base from V and 2 bases from J; bases unmatched to any gene: 4. The CDR3 DNA sequence: TGTGCCAGCAGTGAATTGCTGGGACAGCAAGAGACCCAGTACTTC. It yields the protein CASSELLGQQETQYF.

V usage is TRBV5-1 and J usage is TRBJ1-1; 9 bases are a match to TRBD1. This CDR3 is built from 15 residues. With 6 bases clipped from V and 1 base from J, the junction kept 7 bases outside the gene matches. Germline V lookup: CDR1 SGHRS, CDR2 YFSETQ. The DNA of the CDR3 is TGCGCCAGCACCTACACAGGGGGCTCGAACACTGAAGCTTTCTTT. The encoded protein is CASTYTGGSNTEAFF.

This clone is a singleton in its sample. The chain combines TRBV11-2 with TRBJ2-7, with D uncertain. The V gene's germline CDR1 is SGHAT and CDR2 FQNNGV. Trimming left V 1 base short and J 6 bases short, with 4 bases between. This CDR3 is 11 amino acids long. The chain's CDR3 is CASSLVAEQYF. CDR3 sequence (DNA): TGTGCCAGCAGCTTAGTGGCCGAGCAGTACTTC.

V and J are TRBV2 and TRBJ1-1, with D hard to call. The length of the CDR3 is 14 residues. Germline values: CDR1 SNHLY, CDR2 FYNNEI. V shed 3 bases and J shed 0 bases, with 8 bases lying between them. CDR3 in DNA: TGTGCCAGCAGTGATCGCGTAGTGAACACTGAAGCTTTCTTT. Translated: CASSDRVVNTEAFF.

V is TRBV6-2 or TRBV6-3 and J is TRBJ2-7, with 10 bases identical to TRBD2. The length of the CDR3 is 17 residues. In germline, CDR1 is MNHEY, CDR2 SVGEGT. V shed 0 bases and J 5 bases; nucleotides not matched to a gene: 10. The CDR3 spells CASSYSTSGVNLDEQYF. CDR3 coding DNA: TGTGCCAGCAGTTACTCTACTAGCGGGGTGAACTTGGACGAGCAGTACTTC.

The chain has TRBV10-3 and TRBJ1-2; TRBD1 agrees at 11 bases. Germline V CDR1 and CDR2: ENHRY, SYGVKD. The CDR3 loop spans 14 amino acids. V was pared by 4 bases and J by 8 bases, with 6 bases of the junction left unmatched. The CDR3 loop reads CAISVQGQGVGYTF. CDR3 in DNA: TGTGCCATCAGTGTCCAGGGACAGGGGGTCGGCTACACCTTC.

The genes are TRBV5-1 and TRBJ2-5; a weak D match, TRBD2 (6 bases). The CDR3 covers 16 residues. The germline V gene encodes CDR1 SGHRS and CDR2 YFSETQ. V lost 4 bases and J lost 3, with 19 bases in between. The CDR3 loop is CASSPTRKDSEETQYF. The CDR3, as DNA: TGCGCCAGCAGCCCGACTAGGAAGGATTCAGAAGAGACCCAGTACTTC. The whole variable domain, remainder taken from reference TRBV5-1 and TRBJ2-5, is KAGVTQTPRYLIKTRGQQVTLSCSPISGHRSVSWYQQTPGQGLQFLFEYFSETQRNKGNFPGRFSGRQFSNSRSEMNVSTLELGDSALYLCASSPTRKDSEETQYFGPGTRLLVL.

The chain joins TRBV5-5 to TRBJ2-2; D is uncertain. The V end was cut by 4 bases, the J end by 5 bases, with 12 bases between. CDR1 and CDR2 from the germline V gene are SGHKS and YYEKEE (reference sequence). This CDR3 spans 14 amino acids. This CDR3 is CASSPISPTGELFF. The CDR3, as DNA: TGTGCCAGCAGCCCTATCTCGCCGACCGGGGAGCTGTTTTTT.